A single sample is the source of the 18 T cell receptor beta chains below, sequenced in a study of T cells in Graves' hyperthyroidism and ophthalmopathy. RNA transcripts yielded amplified TCR beta CDR3 regions. HTBI primers were used for first-round RT-PCR of the TCR CDR3. MiXCR, run by TCRdb on the multiplex PCR reads, gives a single entry per CDR3 protein. The sample contains about 550,000 distinct CDR3 sequences, around 21% of which appear only once. The sequenced sample consisted of blood. The source of these receptors is a man in his late teens or twenties with Graves' hyperthyroidism.

Details on this clonotype: With a much larger clone just one base away, this may be a read error. The chain couples TRBV7-9 to TRBJ2-7, with D hard to call. Germline V gives CDR1 SEHNR, CDR2 FQNEAQ (reference sequence). Between the trimmed V and J ends, which lost 1 base and 3 bases, there was a span of 7 bases. The CDR3 consists of 13 residues. The CDR3 coding sequence is TGTGCCAGCAGCTTAGAGACCGGCTACGAGCAGTACTTC. It codes for CASSLETGYEQYF.

In the case of this clonotype: Because it lacks the conserved phenylalanine or tryptophan at the end, this CDR3 is likely a read error. The DNA is left out, because the CDR3 cannot be placed on it with certainty; the CDR3 is given as TCRdb lists it. The chain has TRBV28 and TRBJ1-5. The CDR3 has 12 residues if both end residues are counted. Per germline, CDR1 MDHEN and CDR2 SYDVKM. This CDR3 reads CASSLFLQPQQL.

The chain links TRBV6-1 to TRBJ2-5; 8 bases match TRBD1. CDR3 length: 14 amino acids. Germline loops: CDR1 MNHNS, CDR2 SASEGT. The V gene end was trimmed by 6 bases and the J gene end by 1 base; junction bases not matched to a gene: 4. CDR3 bases: TGTGCCAGCAGGGTCCAGGGGGCCCAAGAGACCCAGTACTTC. It specifies CASRVQGAQETQYF.

This clonotype was counted ten times or more. V and J are TRBV6-1 and TRBJ1-5; TRBD1 might be the D (5 bases). In germline, CDR1 is MNHNS, CDR2 SASEGT. Trimming took 4 bases from V and 7 from J, leaving 20 bases between them. The CDR3 has 16 residues. The CDR3 region is CASSALSGEVGQPQHF. In DNA, the CDR3 is TGTGCCAGCAGTGCCCTCTCGGGGGAAGTTGGGCAGCCCCAGCATTTT.

This clonotype was observed at least ten times. The V and J genes are TRBV19 and TRBJ2-7, with 7 bases matching TRBD1. The junction had 4 bases not matched to a gene; V was cut back by 4 bases and J by 4 bases. CDR3 length: 13 residues. Looked up from germline, CDR1 is LNHDA and CDR2 is SQIVND (reference sequence). CDR3 in DNA: TGTGCCAGTAGTAGAACAGGGGTGTACGAGCAGTACTTC. Translating it yields CASSRTGVYEQYF.

This clonotype was seen only a few times. The V and J genes are TRBV19 and TRBJ1-1, with 10 positions matching TRBD1. In germline, CDR1 is LNHDA, CDR2 SQIVND (reference sequence). Trimming at V came to 7 bases and at J to 1 base, leaving 18 bases not matched to a gene. The CDR3 is 19 residues long. The CDR3 is CASTDGQTGGPYPNTEAFF. The CDR3 bases are TGTGCCAGTACCGACGGGCAGACAGGGGGCCCTTATCCGAACACTGAAGCTTTCTTT.

This clonotype was seen at least ten times. This chain uses TRBV20-1 with TRBJ2-5; 8 bases agree with TRBD1. CDR3 length: 13 amino acids. Germline V gives CDR1 DFQATT, CDR2 SNEGSKA (reference sequence). V dropped 6 bases and J dropped 5; count of bases not matched to a gene: 8. The CDR3 loop reads CSAPRQGKETQYF. In DNA form, the CDR3 reads TGCAGTGCCCCTAGACAGGGGAAGGAGACCCAGTACTTC.

Many counts were recorded for this clonotype. The V and J genes are TRBV12-3 or TRBV12-4 and TRBJ2-2; possibly TRBD1 or TRBD2 for D (6 bases each). The CDR3 runs to 16 residues. V lost 3 bases to trimming and J lost 4 bases, with 15 bases between them. CDR3 amino acids: CASSLRGVHSTGELFF. The CDR3 DNA is TGTGCCAGCAGTTTGAGGGGGGTCCATTCCACCGGGGAGCTGTTTTTT.

The J gene is TRBJ1-2, the V gene TRBV6-1, with TRBD1 identical over 8 bases. Germline CDR1 reads MNHNS; CDR2 reads SASEGT. CDR3 length equals 14 residues. Trimming removed 8 bases from V and 4 bases from J; junction bases left unmatched: 9. Written as DNA, the CDR3 is TGTGCCAGCTTGGGGGGGGACAGGTCCTATGGCTACACCTTC. It codes for CASLGGDRSYGYTF.

This sequence joins TRBV28 and TRBJ1-6, with D possibly matching TRBD1 (6 bases). Trimming pared 8 bases from V and 7 bases from J, leaving 18 bases between. The CDR3 contains 15 residues. Per the germline V gene, CDR1 is MDHEN and CDR2 is SYDVKM. The CDR3 loop reads CASWPEDSPNSPLHF. As DNA, the CDR3 is TGTGCCAGCTGGCCTGAGGACAGCCCGAATTCACCCCTCCACTTT.

On this clonotype: Likely a read error: the CDR3 ends without its conserved phenylalanine or tryptophan. This rearrangement joins TRBV13 to TRBJ2-7; D tentatively reads TRBD1 or TRBD2 (5 bases each). The V gene's germline CDR1 is PRHDT and CDR2 FYEKMQ (reference sequence). This CDR3 contains 12 residues. With 4 bases removed from V and 6 bases from J, the gap between germline ends came to 10 bases. The CDR3 region has the DNA TGTGCCAGCAGCTCACGGGGCAGCGAGCAGTACTCC. Protein product: CASSSRGSEQYS.

This clonotype showed up many times. The CDR3 coding sequence is TGCAGCGTTGTTGCAGAAAATATTCAAGAGACCCAGTACTTC. As protein: CSVVAENIQETQYF. The chain carries TRBV29-1 and TRBJ2-5; D gene ambiguous. The CDR3 is 14 residues long. The V end lost 4 bases, the J end lost 2 bases, and 14 bases lay between the germline ends. The germline CDR1 and CDR2 sequences are SQVTM and ANQGSEA.

In DNA, the CDR3 is TGCGCCAGCAGCTTAAGTCTCGGGACTAGCAACCAAGAGACCCAGTACTTC. It codes for CASSLSLGTSNQETQYF. The chain uses TRBV5-1 and TRBJ2-5, with 9 bases identical to TRBD2. The V gene's germline CDR1 is SGHRS and CDR2 YFSETQ. The CDR3 runs to 17 residues. The junction had 8 bases not matched to a gene; V was cut back by 2 bases and J by 0 bases.

V usage is TRBV5-1 and J usage is TRBJ2-5; 12 bases are shared with TRBD1. The CDR3 covers 18 residues. Unmatched junction bases numbered 15, after V lost 5 bases and J lost 4 bases. Per the germline V gene, CDR1 is SGHRS and CDR2 is YFSETQ. The CDR3 loop is CASRMGTGGIRMVETQYF. CDR3 nucleotide sequence: TGCGCCAGCAGGATGGGGACAGGGGGCATCCGAATGGTAGAGACCCAGTACTTC.

Points on this clonotype: A much larger clone is a single base away; this may be a read error. J is TRBJ2-7 and V is TRBV7-9; 7 bases align to TRBD1. Looked up from germline, CDR1 is SEHNR and CDR2 is FQNEAQ (reference sequence). The CDR3 consists of 15 residues. V shed 4 bases and J 1 base; nucleotides not matched to a gene: 7. CDR3 amino acids: CASSSTGWSSYEQYF. The CDR3 DNA sequence: TGTGCCAGCAGCTCGACAGGGTGGAGTTCCTACGAGCAGTACTTC.

The chain links TRBV11-1 to TRBJ2-7; D not resolved. V was trimmed by 5 bases and J by 2 bases, leaving 13 bases between them. The germline CDR1 and CDR2 sequences are SGHAT and FQDESV (reference sequence). The CDR3 has 14 amino acids. CDR3 bases: TGTGCCAGCAGCCCAGGACGGGTGGCCTACGAGCAGTACTTC. It translates to CASSPGRVAYEQYF. Together with reference TRBV11-1 and TRBJ2-7, the CDR3 gives the full variable domain: EAEVAQSPRYKITEKSQAVAFWCDPISGHATLYWYRQILGQGPELLVQFQDESVVDDSQLPKDRFSAERLKGVDSTLKIQPAELGDSAMYLCASSPGRVAYEQYFGPGTRLTVT.

The rearrangement uses TRBV18 and TRBJ2-6, with D uncertain. Germline CDR1 and CDR2: KGHSH and LQKENI. Trimming shortened V by 0 bases and J by 4 bases, and 7 bases separated the two germline ends. The CDR3 length is 15 residues. DNA for the CDR3: TGTGCCAGCTCACCACCGAGGAGAGGGGCCAACGTCCTGACTTTC. Its translation: CASSPPRRGANVLTF.

The genes are TRBV11-2 and TRBJ2-6, with a tentative D call TRBD1 (5 bases). This CDR3 is built from 17 residues. Between the trimmed V and J ends, which lost 5 bases and 0 bases, there was a span of 14 bases. Germline V gene sequence: CDR1 SGHAT, CDR2 FQNNGV. Written as DNA, the CDR3 is TGTGCCAGCAGCCTAAGGGGTCAGAGCTCTGGGGCCAACGTCCTGACTTTC. Translated, it gives CASSLRGQSSGANVLTF.